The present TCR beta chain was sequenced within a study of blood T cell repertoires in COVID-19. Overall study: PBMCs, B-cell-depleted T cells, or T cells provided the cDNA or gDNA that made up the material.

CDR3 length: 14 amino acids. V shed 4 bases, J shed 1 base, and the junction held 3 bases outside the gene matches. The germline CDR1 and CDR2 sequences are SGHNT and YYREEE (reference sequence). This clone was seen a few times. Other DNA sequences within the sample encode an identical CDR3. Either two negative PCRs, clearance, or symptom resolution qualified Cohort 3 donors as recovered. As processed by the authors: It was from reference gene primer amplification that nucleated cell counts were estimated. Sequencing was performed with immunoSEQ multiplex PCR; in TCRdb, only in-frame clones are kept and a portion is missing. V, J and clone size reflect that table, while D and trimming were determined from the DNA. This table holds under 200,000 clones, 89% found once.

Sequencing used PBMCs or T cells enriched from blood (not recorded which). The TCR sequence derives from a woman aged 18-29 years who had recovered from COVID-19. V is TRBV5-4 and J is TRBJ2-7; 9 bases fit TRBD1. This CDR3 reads CASSRGTGSYEQYF. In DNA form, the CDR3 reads TGTGCCAGCAGCCGCGGGACAGGGTCCTACGAGCAGTACTTC.